This TCR beta chain originates from a study of OX40 agonist ivuxolimab in advanced cancers. At the level of the study: The patients received agonistic anti-OX40 (CD134) antibody ivuxolimab. Enrolled patients in dose escalation had cancers that were hepatocellular carcinoma, melanoma, renal cell or head and neck cancer. Study findings and constraints: At doses 0.1 to 3.0 mg/kg, CD4+ and CD8+ clones expanded. Certain nonresponders additionally had low normalized T-cell clonal expansion.

The data were produced by immunoSEQ multiplex PCR, yet TCRdb's version contains in-frame clones alone and is incomplete. The sample shows approximately 74,000 clones, 75% to 95% of them seen only once. A note on this clone: Its target is unknown.

This sample comprised CD4+ or CD8+ T cells sorted from blood, obtained in a trial of the OX40 agonist ivuxolimab. This receptor was taken from an adult with an advanced solid tumor such as melanoma, head and neck, liver or kidney cancer.

The CDR3 DNA is TGTGCCAGCACCCGGCCCGGGACTAGCGTGACCTACGAGCAGTACTTC. It encodes CASTRPGTSVTYEQYF. The chain employs TRBV5-6 and TRBJ2-7; TRBD2 agrees at 10 bases. This CDR3 contains 16 residues. With 6 bases clipped from V and 2 bases from J, the junction kept 11 bases outside the gene matches. Per the germline V gene, CDR1 is SGHDT and CDR2 is YYEEEE.